The 24 T cell receptor beta chains below were found in one sample sequenced in a study of blood T cell repertoires in COVID-19. Produced via immunoSEQ multiplex PCR; TCRdb's table is partial and in-frame only. Seen here are hundreds of thousands of clones, just under 90% observed once, and the top ten hold around 0.85%. Sequenced: PBMCs or T cells enriched from blood (not recorded which). The source is a man between 50 and 59 years old who had been exposed to COVID-19.

Notes on this clone: The sample carries other DNA sequences with the same CDR3. This rearrangement joins TRBV9 to TRBJ2-1, with a tentative D call TRBD2 (6 bases). CDR1 is SGDLS, CDR2 YYNGEE, per germline. V shed 1 base and J shed 2 bases, with 10 bases lying between them. CDR3 length: 15 residues. For the CDR3, the DNA is TGTGCCAGCAGCGTATCCGGCGGGACCTACAATGAGCAGTTCTTC. It translates to CASSVSGGTYNEQFF.

Notes on this clone: At one end, the junction sequence differs from germline, possibly due to a read error. V usage is TRBV5-1 and J usage is TRBJ1-2; tentatively, D is TRBD1 (6 bases). The CDR3 totals 15 residues. Germline CDR1 is SGHRS and CDR2 is YFSETQ. CDR3 bases: TGCGCCAGCAGCTTGTATCAAGGGGGTAACGATGGCTACACCTTC. This gives the protein CASSLYQGGNDGYTF.

Here the CDR3 DNA reads TGTGCCAGCAGCCAAGATTGGGGACAGGGGCTACGGTATGGCTACACCTTC. Translating gives CASSQDWGQGLRYGYTF. The chain is built from TRBV3-1 (or the pseudogene TRBV3-2) and TRBJ1-2; TRBD1 matches at 10 bases. CDR1 LGHDT and CDR2 YNNKEL come from the germline V gene (reference sequence). Trimming took 0 bases from V and 5 from J; bases not matched to a gene: 9. CDR3 size: 17 residues.

The V and J genes are TRBV5-1 and TRBJ2-3, with 11 nucleotides matching TRBD2. Per germline, CDR1 SGHRS and CDR2 YFSETQ. V trimming: 1 base; J trimming: 6 bases; junction bases outside the gene matches: 4. The CDR3 is 15 residues long. As DNA, the CDR3 is TGCGCCAGCAGCTTGACTAGCGGGGGCCCGGATACGCAGTATTTT. This encodes CASSLTSGGPDTQYF.

This sequence joins TRBV5-1 and TRBJ1-2, with 12 bases lining up with TRBD1. Germline CDR1 and CDR2: SGHRS and YFSETQ. CDR3 size: 15 residues. V shed 0 bases, J shed 6 bases, and the junction held 3 bases outside the gene matches. This CDR3 reads CASSLVGTGGDGYTF. The CDR3 DNA sequence: TGCGCCAGCAGCTTGGTGGGGACAGGGGGCGATGGCTACACCTTC.

The rearrangement links TRBV5-1 to TRBJ1-3, with a weak D call TRBD1 (5 bases). Trimming cost V 2 bases and J 0 bases, with 12 bases left between them. The V gene's germline CDR1 is SGHRS and CDR2 YFSETQ. The CDR3 loop spans 16 amino acids. CDR3 amino acids: CASSFLGHDSGNTIYF. CDR3 nucleotides: TGCGCCAGCAGCTTCCTTGGACATGACTCTGGAAACACCATATATTTT. Based on the CDR3 plus reference TRBV5-1 and TRBJ1-3, the full variable domain is KAGVTQTPRYLIKTRGQQVTLSCSPISGHRSVSWYQQTPGQGLQFLFEYFSETQRNKGNFPGRFSGRQFSNSRSEMNVSTLELGDSALYLCASSFLGHDSGNTIYFGEGSWLTVV.

The J gene is TRBJ2-7, the V gene TRBV4-1; a weak D match, TRBD1 (6 bases). This CDR3 comprises 14 residues. Germline V gives CDR1 MGHRA, CDR2 YSYEKL. V dropped 4 bases and J dropped 0 bases, with 10 bases sitting between them. CDR3 DNA sequence: TGCGCCAGCAGCCTAAGGACAGCCTCCTACGAGCAGTACTTC. It is translated as CASSLRTASYEQYF.

The rearrangement joins TRBV6-5 to TRBJ1-2, with 9 positions matching TRBD1. V dropped 4 bases and J dropped 8; count of bases not matched to a gene: 11. Per germline, CDR1 MNHEY and CDR2 SVGAGI. The CDR3 contains 15 residues. CDR3 in DNA: TGTGCCAGCAGTTCCCGGGGACAGGGCCCCCGGGGCTACACCTTC. It translates to CASSSRGQGPRGYTF.

The CDR3 sequence is CASVTGGLLPEAFF. In nucleotides, the CDR3 is TGTGCCAGCGTTACAGGGGGTCTCCTCCCTGAAGCTTTCTTT. This chain links TRBV3-1 (or the pseudogene TRBV3-2) with TRBJ1-1, with 8 bases fitting TRBD1. The V gene end was trimmed by 8 bases and the J gene end by 6 bases; junction bases not matched to a gene: 11. This CDR3 is built from 14 residues. Germline values: CDR1 LGHDT, CDR2 YNNKEL (reference sequence).

The V and J genes are TRBV11-2 and TRBJ2-7, with a tentative D call TRBD2 (5 bases). V lost 2 bases and J 7 bases, leaving 12 bases between the germline ends. This CDR3 is 13 amino acids long. Germline CDR1 and CDR2: SGHAT and FQNNGV. The CDR3 DNA follows: TGTGCCAGCAGCTTAACGACTCGGGGAGAGCAGTACTTC. Amino acid sequence: CASSLTTRGEQYF.

This chain joins TRBV7-9 and TRBJ2-1; TRBD1 matches at 11 bases. This CDR3 region has 16 residues. J gave up 4 bases and V 3 bases, and 5 bases lay outside the gene matches. CDR1 is SEHNR and CDR2 is FQNEAQ in the germline V gene (reference sequence). The CDR3 here is CASSLVGQGAYNEQFF. In nucleotides, the CDR3 is TGTGCCAGCAGCTTGGTTGGACAGGGGGCGTACAATGAGCAGTTCTTC.

This rearrangement joins TRBV2 to TRBJ1-6, with 7 bases aligning to TRBD1. The germline CDR1 and CDR2 sequences are SNHLY and FYNNEI. V gave up 5 bases and J gave up 7 bases; unmatched junction bases: 8. CDR3 length equals 15 residues. CDR3 region: CASSLQGQKNSPLHF. As DNA, the CDR3 is TGTGCCAGCAGTCTCCAGGGACAGAAAAATTCACCCCTCCACTTT.

The rearrangement joins TRBV9 to TRBJ1-2; no clear D. Deletions cut 4 bases from V and 8 bases from J, with 18 bases between. Looked up from germline, CDR1 is SGDLS and CDR2 is YYNGEE. CDR3 length: 14 residues. CDR3 in DNA: TGTGCCAGCAGCAACCCCGGGCTCGGCGGGGGCTACACCTTC. Translation gives CASSNPGLGGGYTF.

In nucleotides, the CDR3 is TGTGCCAGCAGCCTGATGACAGGGACCCGCAGCACAGATACGCAGTATTTT. Its translation: CASSLMTGTRSTDTQYF. The rearrangement joins TRBV7-9 to TRBJ2-3; TRBD1 aligns across 7 bases. Unmatched junction bases numbered 11, after V lost 5 bases and J lost 0 bases. The CDR3 totals 17 residues. Germline V gene data show CDR1 as SEHNR and CDR2 as FQNEAQ (reference sequence).

This clone was picked up a small number of times. The chain has TRBV2 and TRBJ2-5; no definite D call. The V gene lost 3 bases and the J gene lost 2 bases, with 7 bases spanning the gap. CDR3 size: 13 residues. Per the germline V gene, CDR1 is SNHLY and CDR2 is FYNNEI. The CDR3 spells CASSEEIQETQYF. For the CDR3, the DNA is TGTGCCAGCAGTGAGGAGATACAAGAGACCCAGTACTTC.

This chain joins TRBV7-2 and TRBJ1-1; tentatively, D is TRBD1 (5 bases). Trimming pared 4 bases from V and 6 bases from J, leaving 15 bases between. CDR3 size: 14 residues. Per the germline V gene, CDR1 is SGHTA and CDR2 is FQGNSA. CDR3: CASSSTSWGAEAFF. The CDR3 region has the DNA TGTGCCAGCAGCTCGACGTCTTGGGGGGCTGAAGCTTTCTTT.

The gene calls are TRBV5-1 and TRBJ1-1, with 8 bases fitting TRBD1. Trimming removed 4 bases from V and 4 bases from J; junction bases left unmatched: 9. CDR1 is SGHRS and CDR2 is YFSETQ in the germline V gene. This CDR3 has 15 amino acids. The DNA for the CDR3 is TGCGCCAGCAGCGCCAGGACAGGGAGTGGCACTGAAGCTTTCTTT. Encoded protein: CASSARTGSGTEAFF.

The J gene is TRBJ1-1, the V gene TRBV18; D call uncertain. The CDR3 is 13 residues long. Looked up from germline, CDR1 is KGHSH and CDR2 is LQKENI. Trimming removed 5 bases at V and 1 base at J, with 8 bases between. CDR3 sequence (DNA): TGTGCCAGCTCAATATCCTCGAACACTGAAGCTTTCTTT. The encoded protein is CASSISSNTEAFF.

This chain uses TRBV2 with TRBJ1-5; weak D call: TRBD1 (6 bases). This CDR3 has 13 amino acids. Germline V CDR1 and CDR2: SNHLY, FYNNEI. V shed 7 bases and J shed 2 bases, with 9 bases lying between them. CDR3: CASKGDGNQPQHF. The CDR3 nucleotides are TGTGCCAGCAAGGGGGACGGCAATCAGCCCCAGCATTTT. The full variable domain, in which reference TRBV2 and TRBJ1-5 provide the parts outside the CDR3, is EPEVTQTPSHQVTQMGQEVILRCVPISNHLYFYWYRQILGQKVEFLVSFYNNEISEKSEIFDDQFSVERPDGSNFTLKIRSTKLEDSAMYFCASKGDGNQPQHFGDGTRLSIL.

This clone was counted a single time. This sequence joins TRBV7-3 and TRBJ2-1, with D possibly matching TRBD2 (6 bases). The germline gives CDR1 SGHTA, CDR2 FQGTGA. The CDR3 length is 15 residues. V lost 1 base to trimming and J lost 0 bases, with 7 bases between them. CDR3 protein: CASSLRGDSYNEQFF. The CDR3 bases are TGTGCCAGCAGCTTAAGGGGGGACTCCTACAATGAGCAGTTCTTC. Full variable domain (rest looked up from reference TRBV7-3 and TRBJ2-1): GAGVSQTPSNKVTEKGKYVELRCDPISGHTALYWYRQSLGQGPEFLIYFQGTGAADDSGLPNDRFFAVRPEGSVSTLKIQRTERGDSAVYLCASSLRGDSYNEQFFGPGTRLTVL.

This sequence joins TRBV3-1 (or the pseudogene TRBV3-2) and TRBJ1-2, with D maybe TRBD1 (6 bases). The CDR3 totals 15 residues. V lost 3 bases and J 4 bases, leaving 15 bases between the germline ends. Germline V gene lookup returns CDR1 LGHDT and CDR2 YNNKEL (reference sequence). The chain's CDR3 is CASSHWTESSYGYTF. The CDR3 bases are TGTGCCAGCAGCCATTGGACAGAATCCTCCTATGGCTACACCTTC.

The chain joins TRBV6-5 to TRBJ1-2; 9 nucleotides line up with TRBD1. V was clipped by 3 bases and J by 4 bases; unmatched bases: 3. The CDR3 extends over 14 amino acids. Germline V gives CDR1 MNHEY, CDR2 SVGAGI. The CDR3 protein is CASSYQGQGYGYTF. The CDR3 DNA is TGTGCCAGCAGTTATCAGGGACAGGGCTATGGCTACACCTTC.

The chain uses TRBV5-4 and TRBJ2-3, with a tentative D call TRBD1 (5 bases). V lost 0 bases and J lost 2, with 7 bases in between. This CDR3 spans 14 amino acids. Germline loops: CDR1 SGHNT, CDR2 YYREEE (reference sequence). CDR3: CASSLGQTTDTQYF. The CDR3 DNA sequence: TGTGCCAGCAGCTTGGGACAGACCACAGATACGCAGTATTTT.

The chain carries TRBV2 and TRBJ1-1; TRBD1 matches 7 bases. CDR3 length: 15 amino acids. Germline trimming cut 5 bases from V and 2 bases from J; bases unmatched to any gene: 8. In germline, CDR1 is SNHLY, CDR2 FYNNEI. The CDR3 is CASSPRQGRNTEAFF. Written as DNA, the CDR3 is TGTGCCAGCAGTCCAAGACAGGGAAGAAACACTGAAGCTTTCTTT.